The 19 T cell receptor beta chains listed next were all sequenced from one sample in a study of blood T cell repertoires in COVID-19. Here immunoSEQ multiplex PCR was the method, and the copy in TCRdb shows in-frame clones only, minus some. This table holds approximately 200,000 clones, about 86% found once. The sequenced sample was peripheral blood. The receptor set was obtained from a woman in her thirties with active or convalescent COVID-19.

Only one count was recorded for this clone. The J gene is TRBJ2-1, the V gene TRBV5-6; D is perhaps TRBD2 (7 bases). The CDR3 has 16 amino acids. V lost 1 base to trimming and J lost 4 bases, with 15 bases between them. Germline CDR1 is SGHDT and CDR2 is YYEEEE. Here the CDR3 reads CASSLSRGGWYNEQFF. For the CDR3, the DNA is TGTGCCAGCAGCTTGTCTAGGGGGGGCTGGTACAATGAGCAGTTCTTC.

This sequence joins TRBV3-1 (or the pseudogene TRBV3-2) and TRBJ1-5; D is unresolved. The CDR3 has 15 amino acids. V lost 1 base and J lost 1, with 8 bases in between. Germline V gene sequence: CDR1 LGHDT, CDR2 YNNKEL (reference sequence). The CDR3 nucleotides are TGTGCCAGCAGCCAAGTTCCTAGCAGCAATCAGCCCCAGCATTTT. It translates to CASSQVPSSNQPQHF.

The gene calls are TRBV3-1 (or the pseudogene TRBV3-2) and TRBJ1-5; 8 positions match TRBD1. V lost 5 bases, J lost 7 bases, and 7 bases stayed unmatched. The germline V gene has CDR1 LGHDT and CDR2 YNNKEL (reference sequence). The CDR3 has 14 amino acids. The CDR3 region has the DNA TGTGCCAGCAGCTCGACAGGGGTGGGGCAGCCCCAGCATTTT. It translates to CASSSTGVGQPQHF.

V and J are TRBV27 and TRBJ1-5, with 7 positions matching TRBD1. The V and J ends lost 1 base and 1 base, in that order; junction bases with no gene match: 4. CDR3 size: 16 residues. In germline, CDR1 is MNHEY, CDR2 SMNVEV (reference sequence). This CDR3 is CASSLYGQVSNQPQHF. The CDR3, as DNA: TGTGCCAGCAGTTTATATGGACAGGTCAGCAATCAGCCCCAGCATTTT.

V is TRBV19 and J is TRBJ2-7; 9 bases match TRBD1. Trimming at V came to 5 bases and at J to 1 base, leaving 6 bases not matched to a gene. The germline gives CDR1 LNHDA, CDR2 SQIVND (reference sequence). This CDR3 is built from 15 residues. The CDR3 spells CASSVGQGRSYEQYF. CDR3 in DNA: TGTGCCAGTAGTGTGGGACAGGGTAGATCCTACGAGCAGTACTTC.

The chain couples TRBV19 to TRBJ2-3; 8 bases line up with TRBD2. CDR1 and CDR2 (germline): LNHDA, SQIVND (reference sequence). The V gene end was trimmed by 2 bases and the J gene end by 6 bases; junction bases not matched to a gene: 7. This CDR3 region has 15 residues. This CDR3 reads CASSIIGGAIDTQYF. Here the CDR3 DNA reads TGTGCCAGTAGTATAATCGGGGGGGCAATTGATACGCAGTATTTT.

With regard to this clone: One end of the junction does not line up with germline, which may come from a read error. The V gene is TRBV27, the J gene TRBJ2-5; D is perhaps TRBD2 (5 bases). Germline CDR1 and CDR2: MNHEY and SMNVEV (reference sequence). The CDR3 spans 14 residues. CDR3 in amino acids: CASSSWTGKEAQYF. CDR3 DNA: TGTGCCAGCAGTTCCTGGACGGGGAAAGAGGCCCAGTACTTC.

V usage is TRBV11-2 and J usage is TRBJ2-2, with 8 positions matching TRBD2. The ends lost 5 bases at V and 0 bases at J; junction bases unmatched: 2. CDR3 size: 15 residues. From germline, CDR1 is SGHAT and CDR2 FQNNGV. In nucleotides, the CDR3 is TGTGCCAGCAGCAGGCGGGGGGCGAACACCGGGGAGCTGTTTTTT. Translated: CASSRRGANTGELFF.

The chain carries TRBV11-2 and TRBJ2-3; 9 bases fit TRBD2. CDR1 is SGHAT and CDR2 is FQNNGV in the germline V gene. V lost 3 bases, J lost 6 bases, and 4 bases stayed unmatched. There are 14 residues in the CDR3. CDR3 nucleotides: TGTGCCAGCAGCTTTAGCGGGGGAGTGGATACGCAGTATTTT. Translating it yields CASSFSGGVDTQYF.

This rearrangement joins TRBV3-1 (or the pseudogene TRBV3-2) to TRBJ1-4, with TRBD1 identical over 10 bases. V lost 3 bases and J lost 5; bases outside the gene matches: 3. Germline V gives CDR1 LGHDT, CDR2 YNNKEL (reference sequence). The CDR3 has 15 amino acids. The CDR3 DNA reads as TGTGCCAGCAGCCATCCGGGACAGGGGAATGAAAAACTGTTTTTT. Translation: CASSHPGQGNEKLFF.

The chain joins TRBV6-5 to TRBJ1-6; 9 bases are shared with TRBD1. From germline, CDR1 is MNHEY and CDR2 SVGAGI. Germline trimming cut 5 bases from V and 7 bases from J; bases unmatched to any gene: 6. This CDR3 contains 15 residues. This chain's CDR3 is CASSIPGTGNSPLHF. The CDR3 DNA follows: TGTGCCAGCAGTATACCCGGGACAGGGAATTCACCCCTCCACTTT.

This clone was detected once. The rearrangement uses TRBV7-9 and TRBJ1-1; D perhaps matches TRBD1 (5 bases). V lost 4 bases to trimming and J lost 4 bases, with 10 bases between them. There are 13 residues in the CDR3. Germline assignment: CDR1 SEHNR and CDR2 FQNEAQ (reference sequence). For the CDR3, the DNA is TGTGCCAGCAGCTACCAGGGTGTCACTGAAGCTTTCTTT. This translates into CASSYQGVTEAFF.

CDR3 sequence (DNA): TGTGCCAGCAGCTCCGAAACGTACAGGGTTAGCAATCAGCCCCAGCATTTT. Its protein product is CASSSETYRVSNQPQHF. The chain links TRBV7-2 to TRBJ1-5; D possibly corresponds to TRBD1 (6 bases). Trimming stripped 4 bases from V and 0 bases from J, with 16 bases between. This CDR3 has 17 amino acids. Germline V gene lookup returns CDR1 SGHTA and CDR2 FQGNSA.

The CDR3, as DNA: TGTGCCACCAGCAGTTACAGGGGTACTATGAACACTGAAGCTTTCTTT. It encodes CATSSYRGTMNTEAFF. The V call is TRBV15, the J call TRBJ1-1; 7 bases map to TRBD1. J lost 0 bases, V lost 3 bases, and 7 bases had no gene match. Germline CDR1 is LNHNV and CDR2 is YYDKDF (reference sequence). The CDR3 totals 16 residues. Together with reference TRBV15 and TRBJ1-1, the CDR3 gives the full variable domain: DAMVIQNPRYQVTQFGKPVTLSCSQTLNHNVMYWYQQKSSQAPKLLFHYYDKDFNNEADTPDNFQSRRPNTSFCFLDIRSPGLGDTAMYLCATSSYRGTMNTEAFFGQGTRLTVV.

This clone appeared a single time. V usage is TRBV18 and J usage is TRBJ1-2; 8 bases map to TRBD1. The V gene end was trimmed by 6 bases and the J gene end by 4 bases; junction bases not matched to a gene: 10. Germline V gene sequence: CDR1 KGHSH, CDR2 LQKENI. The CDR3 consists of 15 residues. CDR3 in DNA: TGTGCCAGCTCGAACCCATTACAGGGGGGCTATGGCTACACCTTC. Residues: CASSNPLQGGYGYTF.

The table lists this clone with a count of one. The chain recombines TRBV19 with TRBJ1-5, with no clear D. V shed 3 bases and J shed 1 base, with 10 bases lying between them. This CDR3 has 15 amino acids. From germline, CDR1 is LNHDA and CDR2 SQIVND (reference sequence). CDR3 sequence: CASSILGGSNQPQHF. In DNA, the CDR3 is TGTGCCAGTAGTATCCTTGGCGGAAGCAATCAGCCCCAGCATTTT.

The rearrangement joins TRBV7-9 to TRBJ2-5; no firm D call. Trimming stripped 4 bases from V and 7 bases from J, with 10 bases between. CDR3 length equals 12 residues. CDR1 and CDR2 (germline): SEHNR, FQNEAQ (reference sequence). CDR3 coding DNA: TGTGCCAGCAGCTCTCCTTTTTTGACCCAGTACTTC. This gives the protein CASSSPFLTQYF. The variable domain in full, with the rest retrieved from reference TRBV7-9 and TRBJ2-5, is DTGVSQNPRHKITKRGQNVTFRCDPISEHNRLYWYRQTLGQGPEFLTYFQNEAQLEKSRLLSDRFSAERPKGSFSTLEIQRTEQGDSAMYLCASSSPFLTQYFGPGTRLLVL.

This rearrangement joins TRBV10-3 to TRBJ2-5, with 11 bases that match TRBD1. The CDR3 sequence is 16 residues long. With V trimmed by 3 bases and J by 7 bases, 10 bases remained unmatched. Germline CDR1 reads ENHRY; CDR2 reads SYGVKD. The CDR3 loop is CAISDVGDRGYRTQYF. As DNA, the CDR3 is TGTGCCATCAGTGATGTTGGGGACAGGGGGTACAGGACCCAGTACTTC.

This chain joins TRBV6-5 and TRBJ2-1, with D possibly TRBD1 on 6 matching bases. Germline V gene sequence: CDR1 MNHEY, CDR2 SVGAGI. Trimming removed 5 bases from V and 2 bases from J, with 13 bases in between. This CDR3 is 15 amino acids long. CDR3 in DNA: TGTGCCAGCAGTAAACAGGGTGGGACCTACAATGAGCAGTTCTTC. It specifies CASSKQGGTYNEQFF.